These T cell receptor beta chains were read from a single sample in a study of blood T cell repertoires in COVID-19. Using immunoSEQ multiplex PCR, the repertoire was profiled, and TCRdb retains in-frame clones only, with some absent. The profile covers about 150,000 clones, with approximately 88% appearing a single time and about 5% taken by the ten largest. The sequencing sample was made of peripheral blood. Every receptor here comes from a human donor in a cohort sampled during active COVID-19. The CDR3 runs from the conserved cysteine through the conserved F or W.

V	J	CDR3
TRBV19	TRBJ1-2	CASSEQGANYGYTF
TRBV6-5	TRBJ2-2	CASSYLVTGELFF
TRBV3-1/TRBV3-2	TRBJ1-5	CASSQDSTGAQPQHF
TRBV7-8	TRBJ2-3	CASSLGGWLAGGTDTQYF
TRBV19	TRBJ2-7	CASRDNTGSYEQYF
TRBV5-1	TRBJ2-2	CASWDSITNTGELFF
TRBV28	TRBJ2-7	CASSLAHYEQYF
TRBV9	TRBJ2-7	CASSLDSPRMYEQYF
TRBV5-4	TRBJ2-7	CASSDRDRVADEQYF
TRBV27	TRBJ2-3	CASSPPGLGVETDTQYF
TRBV5-1	TRBJ2-2	CASSLRASGGSLTGELFF
TRBV27	TRBJ2-1	CASSRGLPSDVVKFF
TRBV6-2/TRBV6-3	TRBJ2-5	CASSRQGGQETQYF
TRBV4-2	TRBJ2-7	CASSQFLAGGPPSYEQYF
TRBV6-2/TRBV6-3	TRBJ2-7	CASSKKGQKVYEQYF
TRBV18	TRBJ2-2	CATWGDEKSNTGELFF
TRBV28	TRBJ1-5	CASSPGQAHSNQPQHF
TRBV7-3	TRBJ2-2	CASSLRQGTNTGELFF
TRBV11-2	TRBJ2-7	CASSSRTGGYEQYF
TRBV19	TRBJ2-7	CASSMAGTGYYEQYF
TRBV16	TRBJ1-1	CASSPNRGTTEAFF
TRBV2	TRBJ2-7	CASSELVRGYEQYF
TRBV2	TRBJ2-6	CASSDSPGSGANVLTF
TRBV2	TRBJ1-6	CASKRQENSPLHF
TRBV6-6	TRBJ2-1	CASSYIGGSYNEQFF
TRBV12-5	TRBJ2-3	CASGPSGRTDTQYF
TRBV9	TRBJ2-7	CASSVTGGNYEQYF
TRBV20-1	TRBJ2-3	CSASRTSGSLDTQYF
TRBV28	TRBJ1-5	CASRTGGGSGNQPQHF
TRBV6-2/TRBV6-3	TRBJ2-7	CASSLHGGSSYEQYF
TRBV3-1/TRBV3-2	TRBJ2-1	CASSQGVLGVGEQFF
TRBV5-1	TRBJ1-5	CASSFGTGGNQPQHF
TRBV11-2	TRBJ2-3	CASSFSVTQYF
TRBV6-2/TRBV6-3	TRBJ2-5	CASSYSTGRGMRMETQYF
TRBV19	TRBJ1-3	CATVAGYGNTIYF
TRBV28	TRBJ1-5	CASSTSGQGGSNQPQHF
TRBV13	TRBJ2-4	CASSLGLAGGVGNIQYF
TRBV11-2	TRBJ2-3	CASSFRAGGLTDTQYF
TRBV19	TRBJ1-4	CASNRDRDEKLFF
TRBV20-1	TRBJ1-2	CSASSRGYGYTF
TRBV2	TRBJ2-6	CASRRGPTSGANVLTF
TRBV28	TRBJ2-1	CASSSQRQGAGNEQFF
TRBV13	TRBJ1-6	CASSKGQFSPLHF
TRBV10-3	TRBJ2-1	CAISSIGGQSSYNEQFF
TRBV30	TRBJ1-5	CAWSPETGRSNQPQHF
TRBV30	TRBJ1-3	CAWERTAGNTIYF
TRBV6-2/TRBV6-3	TRBJ2-3	CASSQPSGSTDTQYF